These 2 T cell receptor beta chains were sequenced from one sample in a study of T cell responses to AZD1222 COVID-19 vaccine. TCRdb's copy holds only in-frame clones and misses some; the assay was immunoSEQ multiplex PCR. The top ten hold about 0.91% of the sample, which has about 130,000 clones, over 90% seen once. Here the sequenced sample was peripheral blood, taken on day 0 of AZD1222 vaccination. The receptors derive from an adult in good health.

The rearrangement joins TRBV12-3 or TRBV12-4 to TRBJ2-1; D is unclear. This CDR3 region has 12 residues. V was pared by 3 bases and J by 6 bases, with 6 bases between. The CDR3 is CASSFWRNEQFF. CDR3 DNA: TGTGCCAGCAGTTTTTGGCGCAATGAGCAGTTCTTC.

This chain links TRBV7-2 with TRBJ2-3, with TRBD2 identical over 8 bases. This CDR3 contains 13 residues. Germline V CDR1 and CDR2: SGHTA, FQGNSA. V lost 9 bases and J lost 4; bases outside the gene matches: 6. CDR3 sequence: CASSPGGADTQYF. CDR3 bases: TGTGCCAGTTCACCCGGGGGGGCAGATACGCAGTATTTT.